The subject of this entry is one T cell receptor beta chain. Its antigen is undetermined. Germline lookup yields CDR1 MRHNA and CDR2 SNTAGT. The CDR3 runs to 13 residues. The V gene lost 5 bases and the J gene lost 10 bases, with 15 bases spanning the gap. The donors (healthy individuals) were bone marrow donors. The sample belongs to a study of cytomegalovirus exposure and HLA in healthy donors. Study-level background: There were a few hundred genotyped donors. Of these, roughly 84% fell in the genetic ancestry cluster associated with self-reported Caucasian donors. Study-level findings and limits: Trimming of TCR beta V- and J-genes showed a link, identified in a later analysis, to a missense DCLRE1C variant. Reportedly, TCR beta sequences accurately predicted HLA-A and HLA-B alleles in most subjects.

This PCR relied on a set of 60 Vbeta primers and 13 Jbeta primers. Profiled with immunoSEQ multiplex PCR; TCRdb holds only in-frame clones, not every one. This sample has around 54,000 clones, with about 78% found just once. Sequencing was performed on PBMCs. V and J are TRBV6-4 and TRBJ2-1; possibly TRBD1 for D (5 bases). The receptor comes from a young man in good health and CMV-seropositive. The CDR3 coding sequence is TGTGCCAGCAGTAAAGAAGGGGTCAACGAGCAGTTCTTC. As protein: CASSKEGVNEQFF.